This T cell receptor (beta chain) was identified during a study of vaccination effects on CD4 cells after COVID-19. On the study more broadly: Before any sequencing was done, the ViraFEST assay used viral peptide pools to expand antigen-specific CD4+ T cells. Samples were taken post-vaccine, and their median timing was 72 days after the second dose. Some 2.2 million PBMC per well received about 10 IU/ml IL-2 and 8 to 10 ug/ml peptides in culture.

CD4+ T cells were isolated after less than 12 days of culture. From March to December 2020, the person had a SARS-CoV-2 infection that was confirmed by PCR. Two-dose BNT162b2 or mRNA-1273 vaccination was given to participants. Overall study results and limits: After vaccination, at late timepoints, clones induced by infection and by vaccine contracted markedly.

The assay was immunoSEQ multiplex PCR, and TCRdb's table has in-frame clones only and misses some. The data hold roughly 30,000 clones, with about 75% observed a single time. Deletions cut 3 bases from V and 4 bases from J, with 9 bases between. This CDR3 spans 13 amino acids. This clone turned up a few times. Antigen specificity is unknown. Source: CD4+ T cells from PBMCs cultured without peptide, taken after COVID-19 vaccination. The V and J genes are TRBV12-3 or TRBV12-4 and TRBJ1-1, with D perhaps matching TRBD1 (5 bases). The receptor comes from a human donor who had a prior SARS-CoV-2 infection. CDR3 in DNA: TGTGCCAGCAGTTTCGGGGGTAGCACTGAAGCTTTCTTT. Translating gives CASSFGGSTEAFF.